Sequencing of this T cell receptor beta chain was carried out in a study of response to subunit inactivated influenza vaccine. Germline V CDR1 and CDR2: DFQATT, SNEGSKA (reference sequence). V was pared by 1 base and J by 3 bases, with 10 bases between. The CDR3 length is 13 residues. TCRdb reprocessed the RT-PCR reads with MiXCR, giving one entry per CDR3 protein. The sample includes more than 550,000 distinct CDR3 sequences, about 11% of them seen just once. The same data also contributed to another study, on T cells expressing NK-cell markers. That source reports: UMIs were included in TCR beta cDNA generated by 5'RACE template switching.

The chain carries TRBV20-1 and TRBJ2-7; D remains ambiguous. The sequencing used PBMCs from blood, collected on the day of vaccination. This TCR was recovered from a man aged 45 to 65 who received an inactivated influenza vaccine. CDR3 bases: TGCAGTGCTAGAGGGGTCTTCTTCTACGAGCAGTACTTC. It is translated as CSARGVFFYEQYF.